These 20 T cell receptor beta chains came from one sample sequenced in a study of T cell clonotyping in hematopoietic cell transplantation. Some clones are missing from TCRdb's copy, which holds only in-frame ones; the method was immunoSEQ multiplex PCR. The sample lists roughly 9,300 clones, less than 90% seen once, with approximately 40% in the top ten. Sequences were derived from PBMCs, sampled 180 days after allogeneic stem cell transplant. The source of these receptors is a human patient who had an allogeneic stem cell transplant, so the T cells may come from the graft donor. The donor label of this sample is uncertain. Some clones in this sample may be carry-over from other donors' samples.

This clone was recorded a few times. The chain combines TRBV4-1 with TRBJ1-6; 8 nucleotides agree with TRBD1. This CDR3 contains 15 residues. The V segment lost 0 bases and the J segment 14 bases; nucleotides outside the gene matches: 9. CDR1 MGHRA and CDR2 YSYEKL come from the germline V gene. CDR3 DNA: TGCGCCAGCAGCCAAGATAGAGGACAGGGTCAGGCCCTCCACTTT. Translation: CASSQDRGQGQALHF.

The chain carries TRBV27 and TRBJ2-6, with D hard to call. The V end was cut by 7 bases, the J end by 2 bases, with 6 bases between. The CDR3 is 13 amino acids. Germline V lookup: CDR1 MNHEY, CDR2 SMNVEV (reference sequence). The CDR3 region is CASMVPGANVLTF. The CDR3 DNA reads TGTGCCAGCATGGTGCCTGGGGCCAACGTCCTGACTTTC. Full variable domain (missing parts from reference TRBV27 and TRBJ2-6): EAQVTQNPRYLITVTGKKLTVTCSQNMNHEYMSWYRQDPGLGLRQIYYSMNVEVTDKGDVPEGYKVSRKEKRNFPLILESPSPNQTSLYFCASMVPGANVLTFGAGSRLTVL.

The chain carries TRBV5-1 and TRBJ1-2; tentative D call: TRBD1 (5 bases). The V end lost 0 bases, the J end lost 4 bases, and 10 bases lay between the germline ends. The germline V gene encodes CDR1 SGHRS and CDR2 YFSETQ. This CDR3 has 14 amino acids. CDR3 sequence reads: CASSLVQGVYGYTF. Here the CDR3 DNA reads TGCGCCAGCAGCTTGGTTCAAGGGGTCTATGGCTACACCTTC.

This chain uses TRBV30 with TRBJ1-2; weak D call: TRBD1 (5 bases). V was pared by 1 base and J by 13 bases, with 16 bases between. Germline CDR1 and CDR2: GTSNPN and SVGIG (reference sequence). The CDR3 contains 12 residues. CDR3 bases: TGTGCCTGGAGTGGCTGGGGGGACCCCGGCACCTTC. It is translated as CAWSGWGDPGTF.

The rearrangement links TRBV20-1 to TRBJ1-1, with D unclear. CDR1 is DFQATT, CDR2 SNEGSKA, per germline (reference sequence). This CDR3 has 11 residues. Deletions cut 2 bases from V and 3 bases from J, with 4 bases between. The CDR3 reads CSARQHTEAFF. CDR3 in DNA: TGCAGTGCTAGACAGCACACTGAAGCTTTCTTT.

This clone was observed a handful of times. The J gene is TRBJ2-7, the V gene TRBV28, with 7 nucleotides matching TRBD1. The V gene's germline CDR1 is MDHEN and CDR2 SYDVKM. The CDR3 runs to 14 residues. Trimming removed 9 bases from V and 7 bases from J; junction bases left unmatched: 15. The CDR3: CASSPRTGAREQYF. The CDR3 nucleotides are TGTGCCAGTAGTCCCCGTACAGGGGCCCGAGAGCAGTACTTC.

This clone was recorded once. V gene TRBV19 combines with J gene TRBJ2-3; weak D call: TRBD1 (5 bases). Trimming removed 6 bases at V and 12 bases at J, with 19 bases between. Germline V lookup: CDR1 LNHDA, CDR2 SQIVND (reference sequence). This CDR3 comprises 13 residues. The CDR3 region is CASSPQSPGYQYF. CDR3 bases: TGTGCCAGTAGCCCTCAAAGCCCAGGGTATCAGTATTTT.

This clone was counted a single time. V gene TRBV7-9 combines with J gene TRBJ1-5, with D uncertain. Trimming shortened V by 1 base and J by 0 bases, and 13 bases separated the two germline ends. Germline V gene data show CDR1 as SEHNR and CDR2 as FQNEAQ (reference sequence). The CDR3 runs to 17 residues. The CDR3 sequence: CASSLGVGLDSNQPQHF. The CDR3 DNA sequence: TGTGCCAGCAGCTTAGGAGTCGGGCTAGATAGCAATCAGCCCCAGCATTTT.

This chain links TRBV9 with TRBJ1-3; D might be TRBD1 (6 bases). Looked up from germline, CDR1 is SGDLS and CDR2 is YYNGEE. V was pared by 1 base and J by 0 bases, with 8 bases between. The CDR3 is made up of 15 amino acids. The CDR3 loop reads CASSVQGHSGNTIYF. The CDR3, as DNA: TGTGCCAGCAGCGTACAGGGGCACTCTGGAAACACCATATATTTT.

The chain links TRBV19 to TRBJ1-5; no firm D call. The germline gives CDR1 LNHDA, CDR2 SQIVND (reference sequence). The V gene lost 4 bases and the J gene lost 6 bases, with 10 bases spanning the gap. The CDR3 totals 13 residues. CDR3 bases: TGTGCCAGTAGTAGTGAGGGAGGTCAGCCCCAGCATTTT. This translates into CASSSEGGQPQHF.

J is TRBJ2-7 and V is TRBV7-2, with 7 nucleotides matching TRBD1. Germline assignment: CDR1 SGHTA and CDR2 FQGNSA. This CDR3 is built from 12 residues. V shed 6 bases and J 4 bases; nucleotides not matched to a gene: 3. The CDR3 DNA follows: TGTGCCAGCAGGGGGACAGCTTACGAGCAGTACTTC. It translates to CASRGTAYEQYF. Full variable domain (remainder filled in from reference TRBV7-2 and TRBJ2-7): GAGVSQSPSNKVTEKGKDVELRCDPISGHTALYWYRQSLGQGLEFLIYFQGNSAPDKSGLPSDRFSAERTGGSVSTLTIQRTQQEDSAVYLCASRGTAYEQYFGPGTRLTVT.

About this clone: The sample carries other DNA sequences with the same CDR3. The V gene is TRBV6-5, the J gene TRBJ2-7; 7 bases map to TRBD1. Germline V CDR1 and CDR2: MNHEY, SVGAGI. V shed 6 bases and J 3 bases; nucleotides not matched to a gene: 5. The CDR3 contains 13 residues. The CDR3 region has the DNA TGTGCCAGCAGACACCGGGACAGCTACGAGCAGTACTTC. Translated, it gives CASRHRDSYEQYF.

The chain recombines TRBV2 with TRBJ2-2; D ambiguous. Germline lookup yields CDR1 SNHLY and CDR2 FYNNEI. Trimming took 0 bases from V and 0 from J, leaving 5 bases between them. CDR3 length: 15 residues. The CDR3: CASSEAATNTGELFF. CDR3 sequence (DNA): TGTGCCAGCAGTGAAGCAGCGACGAACACCGGGGAGCTGTTTTTT.

This rearrangement joins TRBV7-8 to TRBJ2-1, with a tentative D call TRBD1 (5 bases). The CDR3 covers 15 residues. The germline gives CDR1 SGHVS, CDR2 FQNEAQ. The V gene lost 0 bases and the J gene lost 2 bases, with 8 bases spanning the gap. CDR3 protein: CASSLADRTYNEQFF. For the CDR3, the DNA is TGTGCCAGCAGCTTAGCCGACAGAACCTACAATGAGCAGTTCTTC.

The chain couples TRBV2 to TRBJ1-5, with D hard to call. With 8 bases removed from V and 0 bases from J, the gap between germline ends came to 11 bases. CDR1 SNHLY and CDR2 FYNNEI come from the germline V gene. The CDR3 runs to 14 residues. The chain's CDR3 is CASARLNSNQPQHF. In DNA form, the CDR3 reads TGTGCCAGCGCCCGTTTGAATAGCAATCAGCCCCAGCATTTT.

V usage is TRBV5-1 and J usage is TRBJ2-7, with TRBD1 as a possible D gene (5 bases). The CDR3 has 15 amino acids. Trimming stripped 4 bases from V and 0 bases from J, with 14 bases between. Germline V lookup: CDR1 SGHRS, CDR2 YFSETQ. The DNA of the CDR3 is TGCGCCAGCAGCCTCCCCAGGGAAAACTCCTACGAGCAGTACTTC. Residues: CASSLPRENSYEQYF.

This CDR3 reads CASSYYRGQTNYGYTF. The CDR3 region has the DNA TGTGCCAGCAGTTACTACAGGGGGCAGACTAACTATGGCTACACCTTC. The V gene is TRBV6-5, the J gene TRBJ1-2; 9 nucleotides line up with TRBD1. The CDR3 is 16 amino acids. Germline V gene data show CDR1 as MNHEY and CDR2 as SVGAGI. The V gene end was trimmed by 1 base and the J gene end by 0 bases; junction bases not matched to a gene: 3.

This clone is a singleton in its sample. The chain joins TRBV2 to TRBJ2-7, with D uncertain. The CDR3 runs 13 residues. The germline V and J ends were trimmed by 8 bases and 1 base, with 12 bases remaining between them. Germline CDR1 and CDR2: SNHLY and FYNNEI. The CDR3 sequence: CASGNAGSYEQYF. In DNA form, the CDR3 reads TGTGCCAGCGGGAATGCAGGATCCTACGAGCAGTACTTC.

CDR3 nucleotides: TGCGCCAGCAGCTTGCAAGCAGGGAATACTGGAAACACCATATATTTT. Its protein is CASSLQAGNTGNTIYF. The chain couples TRBV5-1 to TRBJ1-3; D perhaps matches TRBD1 (5 bases). Germline V gives CDR1 SGHRS, CDR2 YFSETQ. Trimming took 1 base from V and 2 from J, leaving 13 bases between them. The CDR3 extends over 16 amino acids.

The rearrangement links TRBV27 to TRBJ2-2; D remains ambiguous. Germline CDR1 MNHEY, CDR2 SMNVEV (reference sequence). CDR3 size: 13 residues. Deletions cut 6 bases from V and 7 bases from J, with 12 bases between. CDR3 loop: CASSAAVDGELFF. In DNA form, the CDR3 reads TGTGCCAGCAGCGCGGCTGTGGACGGGGAGCTGTTTTTT.